These T cell receptor beta chains were read from a single sample in a study of cytomegalovirus exposure and HLA in healthy donors. Measured with immunoSEQ multiplex PCR; TCRdb has only the in-frame clones, and not every one. The sample includes about 100,000 clones, around 80% of them seen just once. The specimen was PBMCs. These receptors were obtained from a woman in her sixties in good health and CMV-seronegative. Both conserved end residues are part of each CDR3. A D gene is named only where the DNA matches it firmly. A row's size may be missing; if present it is once, few, many or a size class.

d_call j_call clone_size v_call cdr3_nt cdr3_aa
- TRBJ2-2 - TRBV5-5 TGTGCCAGCAGTTCTCAGGGTTCCGGGGAGCTGTTTTTT CASSSQGSGELFF
- TRBJ2-7 - TRBV19 TGTGCCAGTAGTATCTCCCTTGAGGGCGAGCAGTACTTC CASSISLEGEQYF
TRBD1 TRBJ2-3 - TRBV6-5 TGTGCCAGCAGTTACGCCTTCCGGGACAGGCAGTATTTT CASSYAFRDRQYF
TRBD1 TRBJ2-7 - TRBV27 TGTGCCAGCAGGGGACAGGGGGCATCCTACGAGCAGTACTTC CASRGQGASYEQYF
TRBD1 TRBJ1-2 - TRBV4-3 TGCGCCAGCAGCCAAGGACAGGGGGCGGAAGGCTACACCTTC CASSQGQGAEGYTF
- TRBJ1-4 - TRBV15 TGTGCCACCAGCAGAGACTATTGGGGAGGCGATGATGAAAAACTGTTTTTT CATSRDYWGGDDEKLFF
TRBD1 TRBJ1-2 - TRBV29-1 TGCAGCGTTGAAACAGGGGGCGCTTCCACCTTC CSVETGGASTF
TRBD1 TRBJ1-2 - TRBV28 TGTGCCAGCCGGGGACAGGGAGGAGGCTACACCTTC CASRGQGGGYTF
- TRBJ1-2 - TRBV11-2 TGTGCCAGCAGCTCCCTTGGGAGGGTGGATGGCTACACCTTC CASSSLGRVDGYTF
TRBD2 TRBJ2-7 - TRBV5-1 TGCGCCAGCAGCCGCTCCCCGGGGGGAGTCGACGAGCAGTACTTC CASSRSPGGVDEQYF
- TRBJ1-1 few TRBV4-3 TGCGCCAGCAGCCAAGATGGGGGCCTGAACACTGAAGCTTTCTTT CASSQDGGLNTEAFF
- TRBJ2-1 few TRBV5-4 TGTGCCAGCAGCGCCCGGGGGTCCTACAATGAGCAGTTCTTC CASSARGSYNEQFF
- TRBJ1-1 - TRBV30 TGTGCCTGGGACAGTCCGAACACTGAAGCTTTCTTT CAWDSPNTEAFF
TRBD1 TRBJ2-5 - TRBV5-4 TGTGCCAGCAGCTCGGACAGGGAGACCCAGTACTTC CASSSDRETQYF
TRBD2 TRBJ2-1 - TRBV29-1 TGCAGCGCGCTTGGGACTAGCGGGAGGGCTCCTGAGCAGTTCTTC CSALGTSGRAPEQFF
TRBD2 TRBJ2-1 once TRBV9 TGTGCCAGCTCCCTGGGTAGCGGGGGAGCCTACAATGAGCAGTTCTTC CASSLGSGGAYNEQFF
TRBD1 TRBJ1-3 - TRBV28 TGTGCCAGCACACTTTCAGGGGGCTCTGGAAACACCATATATTTT CASTLSGGSGNTIYF
TRBD1 TRBJ1-5 - TRBV6-5 TGTGCCAGCGGCGGGACAGAGAGGGGTCAGCCCCAGCATTTT CASGGTERGQPQHF
TRBD2 TRBJ2-7 - TRBV4-3 TGCGCCAGCAGCCAAGATATGGGACTAGCGACAACCTACGAGCAGTACTTC CASSQDMGLATTYEQYF
- TRBJ1-1 - TRBV6-1 TGTGCCAGCAGTACCATTTTCGGCACTGAAGCTTTCTTT CASSTIFGTEAFF